This TCR beta chain was retrieved from a study of cytomegalovirus exposure and HLA in healthy donors. Primers: 60 Vbeta forward and 13 Jbeta reverse. Assay: immunoSEQ multiplex PCR; the TCRdb copy retains only in-frame clones and omits some. The sample table includes approximately 140,000 clones. The CDR3 has 18 amino acids. Germline values: CDR1 LGHNA, CDR2 YNFKEQ. V was clipped by 3 bases and J by 9 bases, with 28 bases between them. Sequencing used PBMCs. The chain has TRBV4-2 and TRBJ2-3, with D maybe TRBD2 (6 bases). The sequence derives from a woman between 50 and 59 years old in good health and CMV-seronegative. In nucleotides, the CDR3 is TGTGCCAGCAGCCAGACCTTCCGGGACTCTGACACGTCAAGCACGCAGTATTTT. It translates to CASSQTFRDSDTSSTQYF.